This T cell receptor beta chain was recorded in a study of PD-L1 blockade in urothelial cancer (dated by TCRdb to the late 2010s). With regard to the full study: Therapy was started at some point between 2013 and 2015 for all patients, and atezolizumab 1,200 mg was administered intravenously every 3 weeks. About 90% of the 29 patients were males with bladder-origin urothelial cancer, and about 65% of the 29 reported a prior smoking history. An ECOG performance status of 0 or 1 was recorded for the patients, and 0 to 3 prior chemotherapy regimens had been received by the patients. Blood samples were analyzed 3 weeks after the start of treatment (second dose) and 6 weeks after the start of treatment. Blood samples gave median yields of approximately 130,000 T cells and around 88,000 unique TCRs, along with a median clonality of 0.080. Somatic, immune and clinical correlates of response to PD-L1 blockade with atezolizumab in urothelial cancer were the focus of an exploratory multi-omic analysis. Pretreatment tumor samples, along with matched peripheral blood serially collected before and after atezolizumab treatment, were subjected to TCR sequencing. Durable clinical benefit was defined as a progression-free survival longer than 6 months, and TCR features were additionally tested against progression-free survival and overall survival. In the same patients, whole exome sequencing and RNA sequencing of pretreatment tumors were performed in addition to TCR sequencing. Nine patients achieved durable clinical benefit and approximately 20 did not. Just over 28 patients had pretreatment blood TCR-seq, some 25 had at least one posttreatment blood collection, and some 25 had tumor TCR-seq. General study outcomes and caveats: Greater expansion of tumor-associated TCR clones in peripheral blood 3 weeks after the start of treatment was observed in patients with durable benefit (n ≈ 22, p = 0.022). Because the sample size was small (n ≈ 31) and many exploratory analyses were performed, the results are intended to be hypothesis-generating. Improved progression-free and overall survival was found to be associated with pretreatment peripheral blood TCR clonality below the median.

A remark on this clone: The clone's antigen remains unknown. No base-level quality is on record; no much larger clone is a single base apart.

Each PCR received spiked-in synthetic TCR analog templates so that absolute template abundance could be estimated from read counts. The immunoSEQ assay was used to amplify TCRbeta CDR3 regions from genomic DNA with bias-controlled V and J gene primers. Sequencing of rearranged TCRbeta segments was done at approximately 20X coverage. Concerning the study's data processing: Clustering was used to correct sequencing errors, and CDR3s were annotated against IMGT so that V, D and J genes could be assigned. Downstream analyses used only productive TCRbeta rearrangements, leaving out any out-of-frame or stop-codon sequences. Clonality was computed as one minus Shannon entropy normalized by the log of the number of unique productive sequences. Clones differing between time points or between blood and tumor were identified using Fisher's exact test with Benjamini-Hochberg correction, with an adjusted p below 0.01 applied as the threshold. Sourced from immuneACCESS, this table was stored by TCRdb with only in-frame sequences that have V and J called. A share of the clones is absent; for the studies checked, an unresolved V gene accounts for under half, and the remainder has no known explanation. That table supplies the V and J calls and clone size; D and trimming were determined from the DNA. The sample table shows about 48,000 clones, and 70% to 90% are seen once. 8.8% of the sample is held by the ten biggest clonotypes.

V is cut back by 2 bases and J by 6 bases, with 2 bases in the junction unmatched. Inclusive of the bounding cysteine and phenylalanine, the CDR3 is 13 residues long. The sequence is cut down to CDR3 DNA, 39 bases in frame from base 1. CDR1 and CDR2, per the germline V gene (reference sequence), are SGHNT and YYREEE. The sample's time point label, decoded: peripheral blood 6 weeks after treatment start. A cohort of approximately 31 patients with locally advanced or metastatic urothelial carcinoma, treated at Memorial Sloan Kettering on a trial protocol, was included. Peripheral blood mononuclear cells were collected pretreatment and during treatment, at between 1 and 8 total time points per patient. The Qiagen DNeasy Blood extraction kit was used to purify genomic DNA from total PBMCs and from tumor samples. PBMCs were collected pretreatment and during treatment, and were isolated and stored as previously described.

The sequencing used PBMCs, collected around atezolizumab (anti-PD-L1) treatment. The source is a man between 65 and 85 years old with urothelial cancer. The chain links TRBV5-4 with TRBJ2-7, with TRBD1 identical over 10 junction bases. The DNA sequence follows: TGTGCCAGCAGCTTTGGGACAGGGGTCGAGCAGTACTTC. Translated, it reads CASSFGTGVEQYF. When the CDR3 is completed using the reference TRBV5-4 and TRBJ2-7 genes on either side, the full variable domain is ETGVTQSPTHLIKTRGQQVTLRCSSQSGHNTVSWYQQALGQGPQFIFQYYREEENGRGNFPPRFSGLQFPNYSSELNVNALELDDSALYLCASSFGTGVEQYFGPGTRLTVT.